This TCR beta chain was identified during a study of beta chain features in type 1 diabetes. Overall study findings and caveats: There was no resolution here of whether HLA type influences TCRB rearrangement. Patients showed naive, central memory and Treg TCRB repertoires that appeared more similar than those of healthy donors. In every one of the four CD4+ subsets, TCRB CDR3s were moderately but significantly shorter in Type 1 diabetes patients. An over-representation of cells with high TCR expression could result from cDNA sequencing.

Expressed TCRB transcripts got sequenced, as all isolated RNA was reverse transcribed. TCRdb's copy holds only in-frame clones and misses some; the assay was immunoSEQ multiplex PCR. Of some 350,000 clones in the sample, over 8.5% were seen once. On average, the one heparinised blood draw given by each donor was 90 to 150 mL. The length of the CDR3 is 17 residues. Trimming shortened V by 3 bases and J by 3 bases, and 17 bases separated the two germline ends. Germline V gene lookup returns CDR1 MGHRA and CDR2 YSYEKL. This clone was counted many times. Its antigen remains unidentified. This receptor was identified in a man aged 25-40 years with type 1 diabetes. The rearrangement joins TRBV4-1 to TRBJ2-2; D might be TRBD2 (6 bases). The sequencing sample was made of central memory CD4+ T cells from blood. The CDR3 DNA reads TGCGCCAGCAGCCAGCTACTAGCTCGAATTCACACCGGGGAGCTGTTTTTT. Amino acid sequence: CASSQLLARIHTGELFF.